This TCR beta chain was recovered during a study of T cell changes during pregnancy in multiple sclerosis. TCRdb keeps only in-frame clones here, not all; method: immunoSEQ multiplex PCR. The sample has some 75,000 clones; roughly 96% are singletons. Trimming pared 4 bases from V and 7 bases from J, leaving 22 bases between. The CDR3 consists of 17 residues. CDR1 and CDR2 (germline): MGHDK, SYGVNS. The genes are TRBV25-1 and TRBJ2-2; D might be TRBD1 (6 bases). The sequencing here drew on peripheral blood, taken in the second trimester of pregnancy. The origin of this receptor is a female donor with multiple sclerosis, enrolled in a pregnancy study. CDR3 amino acids: CASSVGGQSGAVGELFF. Written as DNA, the CDR3 is TGTGCCAGCAGTGTCGGTGGGCAGTCAGGGGCTGTCGGGGAGCTGTTTTTT.